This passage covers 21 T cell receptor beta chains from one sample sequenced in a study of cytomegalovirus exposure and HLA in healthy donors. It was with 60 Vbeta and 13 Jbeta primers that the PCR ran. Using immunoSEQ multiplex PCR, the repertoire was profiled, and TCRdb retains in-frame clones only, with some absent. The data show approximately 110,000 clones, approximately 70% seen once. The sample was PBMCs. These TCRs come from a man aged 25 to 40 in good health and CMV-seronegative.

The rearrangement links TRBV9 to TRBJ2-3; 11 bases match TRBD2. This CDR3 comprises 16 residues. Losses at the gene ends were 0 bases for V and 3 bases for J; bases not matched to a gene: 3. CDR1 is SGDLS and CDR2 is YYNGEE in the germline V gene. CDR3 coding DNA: TGTGCCAGCAGCGTAGGACTAGCGGGAAGGACAGATACGCAGTATTTT. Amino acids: CASSVGLAGRTDTQYF.

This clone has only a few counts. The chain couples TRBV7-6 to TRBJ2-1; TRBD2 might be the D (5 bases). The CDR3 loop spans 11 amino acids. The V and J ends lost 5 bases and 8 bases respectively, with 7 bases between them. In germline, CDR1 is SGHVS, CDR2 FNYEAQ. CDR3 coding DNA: TGTGCCAGCAGCCGGCGGGATGAGCAGTTCTTC. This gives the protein CASSRRDEQFF.

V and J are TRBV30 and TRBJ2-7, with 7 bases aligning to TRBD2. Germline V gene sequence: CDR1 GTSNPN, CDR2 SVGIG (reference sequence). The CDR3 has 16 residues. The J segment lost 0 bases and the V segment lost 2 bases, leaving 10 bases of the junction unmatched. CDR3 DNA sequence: TGTGCCTGGAGTCCCCTACAGGCGGGAGACTCCTACGAGCAGTACTTC. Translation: CAWSPLQAGDSYEQYF.

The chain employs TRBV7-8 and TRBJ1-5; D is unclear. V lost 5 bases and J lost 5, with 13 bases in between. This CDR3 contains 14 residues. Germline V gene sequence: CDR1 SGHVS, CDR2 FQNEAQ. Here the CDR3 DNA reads TGTGCCAGCAGCCCCGCGAGAGGGCATCAGCCCCAGCATTTT. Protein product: CASSPARGHQPQHF.

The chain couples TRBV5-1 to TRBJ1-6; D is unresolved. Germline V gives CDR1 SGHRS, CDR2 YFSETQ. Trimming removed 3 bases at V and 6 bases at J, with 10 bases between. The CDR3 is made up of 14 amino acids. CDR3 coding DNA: TGCGCCAGCAGCTCTGGCGACTTTAATTCACCCCTCCACTTT. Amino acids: CASSSGDFNSPLHF.

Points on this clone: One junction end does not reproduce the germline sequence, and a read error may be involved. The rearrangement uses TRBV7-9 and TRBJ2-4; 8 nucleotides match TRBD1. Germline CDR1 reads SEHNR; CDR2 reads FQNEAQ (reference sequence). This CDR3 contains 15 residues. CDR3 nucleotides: TGTTCCAGCAGCTTGGGGGAGACAGGGGTCAACATTCAGTACTTC. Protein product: CSSSLGETGVNIQYF.

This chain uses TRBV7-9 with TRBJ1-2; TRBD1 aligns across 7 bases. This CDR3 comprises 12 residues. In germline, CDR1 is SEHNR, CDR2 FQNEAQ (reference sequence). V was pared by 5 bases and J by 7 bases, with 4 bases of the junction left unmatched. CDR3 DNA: TGTGCCAGCAGCCCTGGGGACAGTGGCTACACCTTC. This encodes CASSPGDSGYTF.

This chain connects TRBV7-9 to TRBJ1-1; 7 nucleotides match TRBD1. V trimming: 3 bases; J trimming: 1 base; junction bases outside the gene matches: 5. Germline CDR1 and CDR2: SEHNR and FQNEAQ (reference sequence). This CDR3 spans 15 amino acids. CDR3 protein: CASSFRTGGNTEAFF. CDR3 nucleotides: TGTGCCAGCAGCTTCCGGACAGGCGGGAACACTGAAGCTTTCTTT.

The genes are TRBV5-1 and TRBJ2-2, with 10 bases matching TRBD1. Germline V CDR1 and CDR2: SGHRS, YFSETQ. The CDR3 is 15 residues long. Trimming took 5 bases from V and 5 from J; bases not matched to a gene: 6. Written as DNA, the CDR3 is TGCGCCAGCAGTGCCGGGACAGGGGAAACCGGGGAGCTGTTTTTT. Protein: CASSAGTGETGELFF.

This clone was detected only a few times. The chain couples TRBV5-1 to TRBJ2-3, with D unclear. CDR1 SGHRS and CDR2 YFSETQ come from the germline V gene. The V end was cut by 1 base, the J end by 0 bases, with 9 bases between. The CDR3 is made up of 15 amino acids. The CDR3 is CASSLQSTSTDTQYF. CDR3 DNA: TGCGCCAGCAGCTTGCAAAGCACTAGCACAGATACGCAGTATTTT. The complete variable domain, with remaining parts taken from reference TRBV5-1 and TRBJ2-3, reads KAGVTQTPRYLIKTRGQQVTLSCSPISGHRSVSWYQQTPGQGLQFLFEYFSETQRNKGNFPGRFSGRQFSNSRSEMNVSTLELGDSALYLCASSLQSTSTDTQYFGPGTRLTVL.

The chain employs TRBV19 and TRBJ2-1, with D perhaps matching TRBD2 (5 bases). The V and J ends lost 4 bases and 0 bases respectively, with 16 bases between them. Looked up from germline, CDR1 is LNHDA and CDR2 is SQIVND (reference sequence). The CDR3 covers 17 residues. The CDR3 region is CASSTSRGFRSYNEQFF. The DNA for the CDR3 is TGTGCCAGTAGTACGTCCCGAGGGTTCCGCTCCTACAATGAGCAGTTCTTC.

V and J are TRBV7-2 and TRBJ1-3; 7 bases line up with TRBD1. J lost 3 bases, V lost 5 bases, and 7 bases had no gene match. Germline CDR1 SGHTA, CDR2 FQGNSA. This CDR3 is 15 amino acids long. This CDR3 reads CASSLRSGGGNTIYF. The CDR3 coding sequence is TGTGCCAGCAGCCTTAGGTCAGGGGGTGGAAACACCATATATTTT.

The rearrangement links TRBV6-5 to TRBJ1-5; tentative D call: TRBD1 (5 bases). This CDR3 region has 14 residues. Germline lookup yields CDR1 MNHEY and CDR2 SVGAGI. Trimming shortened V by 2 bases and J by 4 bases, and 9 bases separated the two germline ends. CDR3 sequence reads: CASSYIQENQPQHF. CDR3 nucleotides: TGTGCCAGCAGTTACATACAGGAGAATCAGCCCCAGCATTTT.

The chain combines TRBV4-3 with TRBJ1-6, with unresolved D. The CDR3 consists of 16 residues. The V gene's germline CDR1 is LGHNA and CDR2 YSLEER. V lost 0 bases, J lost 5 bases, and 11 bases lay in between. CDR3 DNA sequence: TGCGCCAGCAGCCAAGAAAGGCTCGGGGATAATTCACCCCTCCACTTT. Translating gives CASSQERLGDNSPLHF.

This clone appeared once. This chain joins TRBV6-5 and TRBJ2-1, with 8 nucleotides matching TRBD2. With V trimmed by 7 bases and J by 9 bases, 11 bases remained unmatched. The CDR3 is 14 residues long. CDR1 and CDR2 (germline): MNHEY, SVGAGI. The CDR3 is CASNRAGVKGEQFF. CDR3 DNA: TGTGCCAGCAACCGAGCGGGAGTTAAGGGTGAGCAGTTCTTC.

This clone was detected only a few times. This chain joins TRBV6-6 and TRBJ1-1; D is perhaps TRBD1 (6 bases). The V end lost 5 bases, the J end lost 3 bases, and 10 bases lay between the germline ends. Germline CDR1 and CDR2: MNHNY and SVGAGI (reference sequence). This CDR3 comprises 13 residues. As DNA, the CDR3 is TGTGCCAGCAGTGCAGGGGTCCACACTGAAGCTTTCTTT. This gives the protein CASSAGVHTEAFF.

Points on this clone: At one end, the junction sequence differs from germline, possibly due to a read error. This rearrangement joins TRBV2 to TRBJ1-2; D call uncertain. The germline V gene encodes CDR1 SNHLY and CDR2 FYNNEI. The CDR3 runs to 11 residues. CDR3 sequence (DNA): TGTGCCAGCAGTGAAGCGGTTGGTCAGGCCTTC. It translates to CASSEAVGQAF. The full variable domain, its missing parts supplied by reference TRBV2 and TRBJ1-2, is EPEVTQTPSHQVTQMGQEVILRCVPISNHLYFYWYRQILGQKVEFLVSFYNNEISEKSEIFDDQFSVERPDGSNFTLKIRSTKLEDSAMYFCASSEAVGQAFGSGTRLTVV.

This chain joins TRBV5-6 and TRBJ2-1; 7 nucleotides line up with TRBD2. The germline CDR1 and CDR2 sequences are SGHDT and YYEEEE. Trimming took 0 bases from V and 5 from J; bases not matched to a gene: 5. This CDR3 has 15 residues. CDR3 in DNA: TGTGCCAGCAGCTTGGGGCTCCGGGAGGACAATGAGCAGTTCTTC. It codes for CASSLGLREDNEQFF.

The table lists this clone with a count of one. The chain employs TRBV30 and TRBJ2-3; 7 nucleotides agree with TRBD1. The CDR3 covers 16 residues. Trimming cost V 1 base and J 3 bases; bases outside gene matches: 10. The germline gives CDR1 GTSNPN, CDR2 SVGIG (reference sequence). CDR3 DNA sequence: TGTGCCTGGAGTGCGGAACAGGGGTTAAGGACAGATACGCAGTATTTT. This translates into CAWSAEQGLRTDTQYF. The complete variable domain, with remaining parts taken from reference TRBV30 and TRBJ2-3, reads SQTIHQWPATLVQPVGSPLSLECTVEGTSNPNLYWYRQAAGRGLQLLFYSVGIGQISSEVPQNLSASRPQDRQFILSSKKLLLSDSGFYLCAWSAEQGLRTDTQYFGPGTRLTVL.

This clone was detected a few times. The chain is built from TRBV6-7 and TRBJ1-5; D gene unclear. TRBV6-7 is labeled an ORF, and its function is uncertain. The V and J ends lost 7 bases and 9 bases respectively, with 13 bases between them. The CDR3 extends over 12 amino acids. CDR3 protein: CASTDPTGPQHF. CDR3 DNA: TGTGCCAGCACCGACCCCACGGGGCCCCAGCATTTT.

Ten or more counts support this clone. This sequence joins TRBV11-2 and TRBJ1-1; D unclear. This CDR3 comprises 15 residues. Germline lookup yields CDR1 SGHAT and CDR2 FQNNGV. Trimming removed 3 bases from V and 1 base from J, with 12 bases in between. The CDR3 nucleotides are TGTGCCAGCAGCTTGGGCTTCGGGGAGAACACTGAAGCTTTCTTT. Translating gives CASSLGFGENTEAFF.